The rows below give T cell receptor beta chains drawn from one sample of a study of CD8+CD57+ T cells in acquired aplastic anemia. TCRdb processed the reads anew with MiXCR; each CDR3 protein has one entry. The sample has approximately 80,000 distinct CDR3 sequences; about 70% are singletons. Specimen: sorted CD4+, CD8+, or CD8+CD57+ T cells (not recorded which) from PBMCs. These receptors came from a human donor with aplastic anemia. CDR3s include the opening cysteine and the closing phenylalanine or tryptophan. Fields, in order: J gene, clone size, CDR3 length, V gene, D gene, CDR3 protein, CDR3 DNA. A D gene is named only where the DNA matches it firmly. Not every row has a clone size; where given, it reads once, few, many or a size class.

TRBJ2-7 . 14 TRBV7-9 . CASSRPRLSYEQYF TGTGCCAGCAGCCGACCTCGGTTGTCCTACGAGCAGTACTTC
TRBJ2-5 . 15 TRBV2 . CASSEALRGEETQYF TGTGCCAGCAGTGAAGCGCTTCGAGGGGAAGAGACCCAGTACTTC
TRBJ2-5 . 14 TRBV10-1 TRBD1 CASRTGGEEETQYF TGCGCCAGCAGGACAGGGGGCGAGGAAGAGACCCAGTACTTC
TRBJ1-3 . 17 TRBV7-8 . CASTDKPWGRSGNTIYF TGTGCCAGCACCGACAAACCTTGGGGACGTTCCGGAAACACCATATATTTT
TRBJ2-5 . 13 TRBV20-1 TRBD1 CSVTGTGGETQYF TGCAGTGTTACCGGGACAGGGGGAGAGACCCAGTACTTC
TRBJ2-5 once 14 TRBV7-3 . CASSLTGPQETQYF TGTGCCAGCAGCTTAACAGGGCCCCAAGAGACCCAGTACTTC
TRBJ2-4 once 12 TRBV2 . CARQQGGNIQYF TGTGCCAGGCAACAGGGGGGGAACATTCAGTACTTC
TRBJ2-3 . 12 TRBV10-3 . CAIGDSTDTQYF TGTGCCATTGGGGATTCCACAGATACGCAGTATTTT
TRBJ1-6 . 14 TRBV2 . CASSGGRSDSPLHF TGTGCCAGCAGTGGGGGACGGTCTGATTCACCCCTCCACTTT
TRBJ2-7 . 13 TRBV20-1 TRBD2 CSPTAGPTWEQYF TGCAGTCCCACAGCGGGACCCACTTGGGAGCAGTACTTC
TRBJ2-3 . 14 TRBV19 . CASSMDRGTDTQYF TGTGCCAGTAGTATGGATCGGGGCACAGATACGCAGTATTTT
TRBJ2-1 . 13 TRBV20-1 . CSSLAGAGAEQFF TGCAGTTCCTTGGCAGGGGCTGGGGCTGAGCAGTTCTTC
TRBJ2-7 . 14 TRBV20-1 TRBD2 CSARTSGRSYEQYF TGCAGTGCTAGGACTAGCGGGAGATCCTACGAGCAGTACTTC
TRBJ1-1 . 15 TRBV15 . CATSRDRAPDTEAFF TGTGCCACCAGCAGAGACAGGGCACCGGACACTGAAGCTTTCTTT
TRBJ1-2 . 11 TRBV20-1 . CSATQEYGYTF TGCAGTGCTACCCAGGAGTATGGCTACACCTTC
TRBJ2-3 . 18 TRBV6-1 . CASSERGAGGPILDTQYF TGTGCCAGCAGTGAAAGGGGAGCCGGGGGGCCGATCCTTGATACGCAGTATTTT
TRBJ1-2 . 15 TRBV10-2 TRBD1 CASSDKVRGDYGYTF TGCGCCAGCAGTGATAAAGTCAGGGGGGACTATGGCTACACCTTC
TRBJ2-7 . 12 TRBV2 . CASKDGIYEQYF TGTGCCAGCAAGGACGGAATTTACGAGCAGTACTTC
TRBJ2-7 . 12 TRBV7-9 . CASSPDLSEQYF TGTGCCAGCAGCCCAGACTTGAGCGAGCAGTACTTC
TRBJ1-2 once 11 TRBV10-2 . CASSYRDGYTF TGCGCCAGCAGTTACAGGGACGGCTACACCTTC
TRBJ1-5 . 14 TRBV2 . CASSEARLNQPQHF TGTGCCAGCAGTGAAGCCAGGCTCAATCAGCCCCAGCATTTT
TRBJ2-1 . 12 TRBV7-9 . CASSTQGNEQLF TGTGCCAGCAGCACACAGGGCAATGAGCAGCTCTTC
TRBJ2-7 once 12 TRBV13 . CASSLPSYEQYF TGTGCCAGCAGCTTACCGTCCTACGAGCAGTACTTC
TRBJ2-5 once 11 TRBV7-8 . CASSALETQYF TGTGCCAGCAGCGCACTAGAGACCCAGTACTTC
TRBJ1-5 . 12 TRBV10-3 . CASRGGPQPQHF TGTGCCAGCAGGGGAGGGCCCCAGCCCCAGCATTTT
TRBJ2-5 . 16 TRBV24-1 TRBD1 CATSDLGQGARETQYF TGTGCCACCAGTGATTTGGGACAGGGGGCACGGGAGACCCAGTACTTC
TRBJ2-2 . 13 TRBV24-1 . CATSDWVAGELFF TGTGCCACCAGTGATTGGGTGGCCGGGGAGCTGTTTTTT
TRBJ1-1 . 14 TRBV14 . CASSQAVRGTEAFF TGTGCCAGCAGCCAAGCAGTTCGGGGTACTGAAGCTTTCTTT
TRBJ2-7 . 16 TRBV3-1 TRBD1 CASSQSPGTGGYEQYF TGTGCCAGCAGCCAAAGCCCTGGGACAGGGGGCTACGAGCAGTACTTC
TRBJ2-1 . 12 TRBV29-1 TRBD1 CSVEGQGDEQFF TGCAGCGTTGAGGGACAGGGGGATGAGCAGTTCTTC
TRBJ1-5 . 12 TRBV12-3/TRBV12-4 . CASSPDGTSQHF TGTGCCAGCAGTCCTGATGGGACGTCCCAGCATTTT
TRBJ1-1 once 12 TRBV7-9 . CASSYGVAEAFF TGTGCCAGCAGCTACGGGGTGGCTGAAGCTTTCTTT
TRBJ2-7 many 12 TRBV11-2 TRBD1 CASSPDRVEQYF TGTGCCAGCAGCCCGGACAGGGTCGAGCAGTACTTC
TRBJ2-1 . 17 TRBV5-1 TRBD1 CASSFTGQGLRGNEQFF TGCGCCAGCAGCTTCACCGGACAGGGGTTAAGGGGCAATGAGCAGTTCTTC
TRBJ2-5 . 15 TRBV19 TRBD1 CASSIRPGQGSTQYF TGTGCCAGTAGTATACGACCGGGACAGGGTTCGACCCAGTACTTC
TRBJ2-3 . 17 TRBV24-1 TRBD1 CATNRDRGFRSTDTQYF TGTGCCACCAACAGGGACAGGGGCTTTCGAAGCACAGATACGCAGTATTTT
TRBJ1-2 few 11 TRBV10-3 TRBD1 CAIDREDGYTF TGTGCCATCGACAGGGAGGATGGCTACACCTTC
TRBJ2-7 once 16 TRBV15 . CAASRDPRGPSYEQYF TGTGCCGCCAGCAGAGATCCCCGGGGGCCCTCCTACGAGCAGTACTTC
TRBJ2-1 . 16 TRBV7-7 . CASSLMHRALYNEQFF TGTGCTAGCAGCCTCATGCACAGGGCCCTCTACAATGAGCAGTTCTTC
TRBJ2-1 . 16 TRBV7-8 TRBD2 CASSGSVIAGVDEQFF TGTGCCAGCAGCGGCTCGGTGATAGCGGGAGTCGATGAGCAGTTCTTC
TRBJ1-6 . 12 TRBV3-1 . CASSQRNSPLHF TGTGCCAGCAGCCAACGTAATTCACCCCTCCACTTT
TRBJ2-7 . 15 TRBV2 TRBD2 CASSESGREGSEQYF TGTGCCAGCAGTGAATCCGGGAGGGAAGGCAGCGAGCAGTACTTC
TRBJ2-7 . 13 TRBV29-1 . CSVSAGAAYEQYF TGCAGCGTTTCCGCAGGGGCAGCCTACGAGCAGTACTTC
TRBJ1-1 . 11 TRBV7-8 . CASSLAGEAFF TGTGCCAGCAGCTTAGCTGGTGAAGCTTTCTTT
TRBJ2-1 . 15 TRBV19 TRBD2 CASSFASGRADEQFF TGTGCCAGTAGTTTCGCTAGCGGGAGGGCCGATGAGCAGTTCTTC
TRBJ2-7 few 14 TRBV19 TRBD2 CASSLAGGPYEQYF TGTGCCAGTAGCCTAGCGGGGGGGCCCTACGAGCAGTACTTC
TRBJ2-7 . 14 TRBV6-5 . CASSSLGAKGEQYF TGTGCCAGCAGTTCCCTTGGGGCCAAGGGCGAGCAGTACTTC
TRBJ2-2 . 12 TRBV10-3 . CAISERTGELFF TGTGCCATCAGCGAGCGCACCGGGGAGCTGTTTTTT
TRBJ2-3 . 13 TRBV20-1 . CSPQAPGSDTQYF TGCAGTCCCCAGGCCCCCGGGTCAGATACGCAGTATTTT
TRBJ2-7 . 11 TRBV7-9 . CASSFSDEQYF TGTGCCAGCAGCTTTTCGGACGAGCAGTACTTC
TRBJ1-1 . 13 TRBV19 TRBD1 CASSEGQGAEAFF TGTGCCAGTAGTGAGGGACAGGGAGCTGAAGCTTTCTTT
TRBJ2-1 few 15 TRBV25-1 TRBD1 CASSEYGTGYNEQFF TGTGCCAGCAGTGAATACGGGACAGGGTACAATGAGCAGTTCTTC
TRBJ2-7 . 15 TRBV15 TRBD1 CATSRGAQGAFEQYF TGTGCCACCAGCAGAGGAGCACAGGGGGCGTTCGAGCAGTACTTC
TRBJ2-2 . 15 TRBV19 . CASSIWTRDTGELFF TGTGCCAGTAGTATATGGACCAGGGACACCGGGGAGCTGTTTTTT
TRBJ2-1 . 12 TRBV30 . CASYATYNEQFF TGTGCCTCCTACGCAACCTACAATGAGCAGTTCTTC